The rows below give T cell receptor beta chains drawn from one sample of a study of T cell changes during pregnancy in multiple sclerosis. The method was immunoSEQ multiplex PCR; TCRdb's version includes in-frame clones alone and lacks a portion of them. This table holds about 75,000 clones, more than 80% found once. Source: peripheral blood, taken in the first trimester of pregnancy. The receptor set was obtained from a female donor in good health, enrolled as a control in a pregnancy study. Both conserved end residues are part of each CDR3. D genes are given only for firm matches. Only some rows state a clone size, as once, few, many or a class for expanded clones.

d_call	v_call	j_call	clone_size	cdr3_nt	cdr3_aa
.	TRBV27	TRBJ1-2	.	TGTGCCAGCAGTTTAATGTTTAACAGACACTATGGCTACACCTTC	CASSLMFNRHYGYTF
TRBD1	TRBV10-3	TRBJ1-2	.	TGTGCCATCAGTGAGGACAGGGGTTATGGCTACACCTTC	CAISEDRGYGYTF
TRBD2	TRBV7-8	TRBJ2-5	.	TGTGCCAGCAGCTTAGAGATTACGGGGGGGCCGTACCAAGAGACCCAGTACTTC	CASSLEITGGPYQETQYF
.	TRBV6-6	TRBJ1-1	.	TGTGCCAGCAGTTACCCGCCATCGACAGCGAACACTGAAGCTTTCTTT	CASSYPPSTANTEAFF
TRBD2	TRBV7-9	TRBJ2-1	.	TGTGCCAGCAGCTTAGCGGGGACTAGCGGGGGGGCAAATGAGCAGTTCTTC	CASSLAGTSGGANEQFF
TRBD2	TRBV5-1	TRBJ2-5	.	TGCGCCAGCAGCTTCGGCGGGGGAGAGACCCAGTACTTC	CASSFGGGETQYF
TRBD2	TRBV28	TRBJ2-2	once	TGTGCCAGTCAAAGCGGGAGGTACACCGGGGAGCTGTTTTTT	CASQSGRYTGELFF
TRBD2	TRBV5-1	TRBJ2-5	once	TGCGCCAGCAGCTTGTGGGGAGGGGCGGGAGCGACCCAGTACTTC	CASSLWGGAGATQYF
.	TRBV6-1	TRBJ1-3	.	TGTGCCAGCAGTGAAGCGAGCAGGGCTGGAAACACCATATATTTT	CASSEASRAGNTIYF
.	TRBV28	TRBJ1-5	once	TGTGCCAGCAGTTCTCCTCAGGGGAGCCGGCGGTTGCAGCCCCAGCATTTT	CASSSPQGSRRLQPQHF
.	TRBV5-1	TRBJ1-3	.	TGCGCCAGCAGCTTTGGACCTCAAGGGGCCAGCTCTGGAAACACCATATATTTT	CASSFGPQGASSGNTIYF
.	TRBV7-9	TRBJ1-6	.	TGTGCCACCGCACAGGCGTATAATTCACCCCTCCACTTT	CATAQAYNSPLHF
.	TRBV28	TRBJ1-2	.	TGTGCCAGCAGTTTGATCAGGGGCGGGGGCTACACCTTC	CASSLIRGGGYTF
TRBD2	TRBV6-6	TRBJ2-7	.	TGTGCCAGCAGGGGACCCGGGACTAACTCCTACGAGCAGTACTTC	CASRGPGTNSYEQYF
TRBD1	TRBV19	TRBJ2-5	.	TGTGCCAGTAGTGCGGACAGGTCGACGAAAGAGACCCAGTACTTC	CASSADRSTKETQYF
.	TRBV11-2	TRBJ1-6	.	TGTGCCAGCAGCTTATCAGGGCTGAATTCACCCCTCCACTTT	CASSLSGLNSPLHF
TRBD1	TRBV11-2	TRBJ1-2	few	TGTGCCAGCGGAAGACAGGGGGCTGGCTATGGCTACACCTTC	CASGRQGAGYGYTF
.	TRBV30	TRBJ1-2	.	TGTGCCTGGAGCCGGGGAACCCCGGTTGGCTATGGCTACACCTTC	CAWSRGTPVGYGYTF
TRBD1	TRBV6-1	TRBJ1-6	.	TGTGCCAGCAGTGCCGACAGGGCCCAGCCATACTCCTATAATTCACCCCTCCACTTT	CASSADRAQPYSYNSPLHF
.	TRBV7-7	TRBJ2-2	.	TGTGCCAGCAGCTTCGAGGCGAAGGGGGGGCATCACACCGGGGAGCTGTTTTTT	CASSFEAKGGHHTGELFF
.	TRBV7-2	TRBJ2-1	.	TGTGCCAGCCGGACAGACTCCTACAATGAGCAGTTCTTC	CASRTDSYNEQFF
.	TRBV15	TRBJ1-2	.	TGTGCCACCAGCCCGGGGTTTAGCTATGGCTACACCTTC	CATSPGFSYGYTF
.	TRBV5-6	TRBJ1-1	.	TGTGCCAGCAGCTTGGTAGGACAGATGAACACTGAAGCTTTCTTT	CASSLVGQMNTEAFF
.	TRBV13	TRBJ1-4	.	TGTGCCAGCAGTCCCCGAGGAAGGGGAACTAATGAAAAACTGTTTTTT	CASSPRGRGTNEKLFF
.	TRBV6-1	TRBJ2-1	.	TGTGCCAGCAAGGTAGTAGTAGCGGACTACAATGAGCAGTTCTTC	CASKVVVADYNEQFF
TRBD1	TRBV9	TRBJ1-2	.	TGTGCCAGTAGCCCACGGACAGGGACAAATTATGGCTACACCTTC	CASSPRTGTNYGYTF
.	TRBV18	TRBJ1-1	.	TGTGCCAGCTCGGCGGGACCGAACACTGAAGCTTTCTTT	CASSAGPNTEAFF
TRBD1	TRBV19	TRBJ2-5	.	TGTGCCAGTAGTCGGGACAGCCAAGAGACCCAGTACTTC	CASSRDSQETQYF
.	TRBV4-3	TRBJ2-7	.	TGCGCCAGCAGCCAGTTCGGACAGAGCATCTACGAGCAGTACTTC	CASSQFGQSIYEQYF
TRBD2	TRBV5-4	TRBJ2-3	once	TGTGCCAGCAGCTTGCCCCCAGGGAGGGAAACAGATACGCAGTATTTT	CASSLPPGRETDTQYF
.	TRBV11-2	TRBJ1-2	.	TGTGCCAGCAGCCCAACGGGGACACCGACAAACTATGGCTACACCTTC	CASSPTGTPTNYGYTF
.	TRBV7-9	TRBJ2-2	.	TGTGCCAGCAGCTTAGACAGGGCCGGGGAGCTGTTTTTT	CASSLDRAGELFF
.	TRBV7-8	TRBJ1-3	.	TGTGCCAGCAGCTTCAGGATATCTGGAAACACCATATATTTT	CASSFRISGNTIYF
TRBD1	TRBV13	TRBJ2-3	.	TGTGCCAGCAGCTCTAGGGACAGGGAGGGGATCACAGATACGCAGTATTTT	CASSSRDREGITDTQYF
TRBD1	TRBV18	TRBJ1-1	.	TGTGCCAGCTCATACCGAATTGGACAGGGGAACACTGAAGCTTTCTTT	CASSYRIGQGNTEAFF
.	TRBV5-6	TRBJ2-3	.	TGTGCCAGCAGCTTGGGGGGAGGCGGTCCAGATACGCAGTATTTT	CASSLGGGGPDTQYF
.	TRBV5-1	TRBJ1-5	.	TGCGCCAGCAGCTACGGCGGGAATAGCAATCAGCCCCAGCATTTT	CASSYGGNSNQPQHF
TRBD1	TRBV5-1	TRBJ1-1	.	TGCGCCAGCAGCTACCAGACAGGGACCACTGAAGCTTTCTTT	CASSYQTGTTEAFF
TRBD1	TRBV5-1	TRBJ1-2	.	TGCGCCAGCAGCTCCGGGACACAGGGGGCGTGGGGCTACACCTTC	CASSSGTQGAWGYTF
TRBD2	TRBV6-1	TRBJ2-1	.	TGTGCCAGCAGTGCGCGACTAGCGGGAGTGAATGAGCAGTTCTTC	CASSARLAGVNEQFF
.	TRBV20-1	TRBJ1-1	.	TGCAGTGCTCAGGTTGACACTGAAGCTTTCTTT	CSAQVDTEAFF
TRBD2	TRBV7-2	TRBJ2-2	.	TGTGCCAGCAGCGTACAGGGAGCGGGAGTTAGCGGGGAGCTGTTTTTT	CASSVQGAGVSGELFF